This T cell receptor beta chain is from a study of Ad26.COV2.S vaccination and SARS-CoV-2 variants. The study, taken as a whole, reports: The placebo group had lower spike-specific TCR breadth than the vaccine recipients did.

Method: immunoSEQ multiplex PCR; TCRdb's copy keeps in-frame clones and lacks some. The sample records hundreds of thousands of clones, roughly 90% being singletons. Treatment denoted: 19 received Ad26.COV2.S at low or high dose, single or two shots; about 5 received placebo; per-sample allocation not given. Day 63 following the first vaccine or placebo injection was when the samples were taken. Germline CDR1 reads SGHRS; CDR2 reads YFSETQ. The ends were cut back, 1 base at V and 1 base at J, with 13 bases in the middle. The length of the CDR3 is 16 residues. This clone was detected only once. As yet, its antigen is unknown.

V gene TRBV5-1 combines with J gene TRBJ2-3; D is unresolved. The source material was peripheral blood, sampled in a trial of Ad26.COV2.S vaccine versus placebo. This sequence was found in a person aged 18-60 years who received the Ad26.COV2.S COVID-19 vaccine or a placebo. For the CDR3, the DNA is TGCGCCAGCAGCTTGTCACGGGCTCCGGGCACAGATACGCAGTATTTT. It yields the protein CASSLSRAPGTDTQYF. The variable domain in full, completed from reference TRBV5-1 and TRBJ2-3, reads KAGVTQTPRYLIKTRGQQVTLSCSPISGHRSVSWYQQTPGQGLQFLFEYFSETQRNKGNFPGRFSGRQFSNSRSEMNVSTLELGDSALYLCASSLSRAPGTDTQYFGPGTRLTVL.